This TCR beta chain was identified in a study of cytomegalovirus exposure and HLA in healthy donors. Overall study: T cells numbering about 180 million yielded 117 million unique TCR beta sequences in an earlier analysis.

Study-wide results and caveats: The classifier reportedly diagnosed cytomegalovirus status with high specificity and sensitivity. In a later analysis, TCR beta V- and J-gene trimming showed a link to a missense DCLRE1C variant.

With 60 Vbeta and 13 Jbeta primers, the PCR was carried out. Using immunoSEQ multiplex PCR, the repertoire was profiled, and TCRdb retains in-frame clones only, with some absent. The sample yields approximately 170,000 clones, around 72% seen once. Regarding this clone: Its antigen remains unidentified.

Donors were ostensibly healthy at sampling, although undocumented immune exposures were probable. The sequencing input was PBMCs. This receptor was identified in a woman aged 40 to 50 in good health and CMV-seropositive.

CDR3 residues: CASSEIEEAYTF. The CDR3 DNA is TGCGCCAGCAGCGAGATTGAGGAGGCCTACACCTTC. The genes are TRBV4-1 and TRBJ1-2; no firm D call. The CDR3 is made up of 12 amino acids. The germline V and J ends were trimmed by 5 bases and 10 bases, with 14 bases remaining between them. Germline V lookup: CDR1 MGHRA, CDR2 YSYEKL.